This T cell receptor beta chain derives from a study of blood T cell repertoires in COVID-19. Here immunoSEQ multiplex PCR was the method, and the copy in TCRdb shows in-frame clones only, minus some. The sample yields 150,000 or so clones, 81% seen once. Participants' reported clinical history set cohort assignment. V shed 4 bases, J shed 0 bases, and the junction held 16 bases outside the gene matches. This CDR3 has 19 residues. Germline V lookup: CDR1 LNHDA, CDR2 SQIVND (reference sequence). This clonotype was obtained from a woman aged 40 to 49 with acute COVID-19. This chain connects TRBV19 to TRBJ1-2; 8 bases line up with TRBD1. Sequenced: PBMCs or T cells enriched from blood (not recorded which). Written as DNA, the CDR3 is TGTGCCAGTAGTACCCGTTGGGGAGGACAGGGACCATCTAACTATGGCTACACCTTC. Amino acids: CASSTRWGGQGPSNYGYTF.